The 18 T cell receptor delta chains presented below share a single source sample, sequenced in a study of gamma-delta chains in newborns, infants, children. TCRdb re-called the reads using CATT. The repertoire has roughly 7,100 delta-chain clones, roughly 0.62% of them found once; the top ten carry 15%. The material sequenced was blood. The receptors here all came from a child who was a newborn, infant or young child, either healthy, febrile or measles-vaccinated (not recorded which).

As regards this clone: The amino acid sequence in TCRdb belongs to a much larger clone and departs from this DNA's translation at residue 14, likely a sequencing read error; the sequence shown is translated from the DNA. The rearrangement uses TRDV2 and TRDJ1; D might be TRDD2 (8 bases). Deletions cut 0 bases from V and 0 bases from J, with 28 bases between. The CDR3 spans 21 residues. Per germline, CDR1 GEAIGNYY and CDR2 EKD. CDR3 residues: CACDTPYLPMGDGHYTDKLIF. The CDR3 DNA is TGTGCCTGTGACACCCCCTACCTTCCTATGGGGGACGGGCATTACACCGATAAACTCATCTTT.

This clone is labeled as medium-sized (0.01 to 0.1%). This chain links TRDV2 with TRDJ3, with 11 bases that match TRDD3. After removal of 4 bases from V and 1 base from J, the junction contained 8 bases not matched to a gene. The CDR3 extends over 19 amino acids. CDR1 is GEAIGNYY and CDR2 is EKD in the germline V gene. The CDR3 DNA reads TGTGCCTGTGATGAGCTGGGGGATACTAGGTCCTGGGACACCCGACAGATGTTTTTC. The encoded protein is CACDELGDTRSWDTRQMFF.

Notes on this clone: The protein TCRdb gives is from a much larger clone and does not agree with this DNA's translation at residue 4, likely a read error; the protein shown here comes from the DNA. The CDR3 DNA reads as TGTGCCTGTGGCTATGGGGGGATACGCTCCTGGGACACCCGACAGATGTTTTTC. This encodes CACGYGGIRSWDTRQMFF. This chain connects TRDV2 to TRDJ3; 10 bases align to TRDD3. The J segment lost 0 bases and the V segment lost 5 bases, leaving 6 bases of the junction unmatched. Germline-derived CDR1 and CDR2 are GEAIGNYY and EKD. This CDR3 region has 18 residues.

This clone was recorded at least ten times. The CDR3 bases are TGTGCCTGTGACACCTGGGATATCGGGGACACCCGACAGATGTTTTTC. Its protein is CACDTWDIGDTRQMFF. The V gene is TRDV2, the J gene TRDJ3; possibly TRDD3 for D (6 bases). The CDR3 loop spans 16 amino acids. V was trimmed by 0 bases and J by 5 bases, leaving 10 bases between them. Germline V gives CDR1 GEAIGNYY, CDR2 EKD.

In its sample, this clone ranks as medium-sized. A far larger clone is off by one base, so a read error is likely. The sample has other DNA sequences that encode this CDR3 too. The chain has TRDV2 and TRDJ1; 7 bases match TRDD3. Germline CDR1 and CDR2: GEAIGNYY and EKD. CDR3 size: 13 residues. The CDR3 spells CACDTWGTDKLIF. The CDR3 bases are TGCGCCTGTGACACCTGGGGGACCGATAAACTCATCTTT.

The table lists this clone with many counts. This sample also contains other DNA sequences that code for the same CDR3. The V and J genes are TRDV2 and TRDJ3; D gene uncertain. V was shortened by 1 base and J by 0 bases, with 12 bases between the two germline ends. This CDR3 has 18 amino acids. Germline lookup yields CDR1 GEAIGNYY and CDR2 EKD. The CDR3 loop reads CACDTAGTPSWDTRQMFF. The CDR3 nucleotides are TGTGCCTGTGACACGGCAGGGACCCCCTCCTGGGACACCCGACAGATGTTTTTC.

This clone was detected only a few times. This may stem from a read error, because a much larger clone lies one nucleotide away. The V gene is TRDV2, the J gene TRDJ3; tentatively, D is TRDD3 (6 bases). The CDR3 consists of 17 residues. Germline CDR1 is GEAIGNYY and CDR2 is EKD. The CDR3 nucleotides read TGTGCCTGTGACACAGTCTGGGGCTCCTGGGACACCCGACAGACGTTTTTC. Translating gives CACDTVWGSWDTRQTFF.

Note on this clone: This DNA's translation and the protein TCRdb lists, from a much larger clone, do not match at residue 6, likely due to a read error; the protein shown is translated from the DNA. The chain employs TRDV2 and TRDJ3; the D gene is possibly TRDD3 (6 bases). Germline CDR1 reads GEAIGNYY; CDR2 reads EKD. The CDR3 has 18 residues. The germline V and J ends were trimmed by 0 bases and 1 base, with 12 bases remaining between them. The CDR3 DNA follows: TGTGCCTGTGACACCATGGGGATCGTGTCCTGGGACACCCGACAGATGTTTTTC. As protein: CACDTMGIVSWDTRQMFF.

This clone was recorded a few times. A much larger clone lies a single base off, so this may be a read error. Here the CDR3 reads CARDVLGDFTDKLIF. The CDR3 DNA is TGTGCCCGTGACGTACTGGGGGATTTCACCGATAAACTCATCTTT. The rearrangement uses TRDV2 and TRDJ1, with 10 positions matching TRDD3. The V gene's germline CDR1 is GEAIGNYY and CDR2 EKD. CDR3 length equals 15 residues.

This clone was observed a few times. A far more abundant clone sits one base away, making this likely a read error. In the same sample, other DNA sequences code for this CDR3. The chain is built from TRDV2 and TRDJ1; TRDD3 matches at 9 bases. The CDR3 covers 13 residues. Germline CDR1 is GEAIGNYY and CDR2 is EKD. CDR3 sequence (DNA): TGTGCCTGTCAGTACTGGGGGACCGATAAGCTCATCTTT. It encodes CACQYWGTDKLIF.

This clone was seen a handful of times. The TCRdb protein comes from a much larger clone and disagrees with this DNA's translation at residue 3, likely due to a read error; the protein given here is derived from the DNA. The rearrangement joins TRDV2 to TRDJ3, with 13 positions matching TRDD3. In germline, CDR1 is GEAIGNYY, CDR2 EKD. The CDR3 length is 19 residues. The CDR3 sequence: CARDTVLGDTSWDTRQMFF. The CDR3, as DNA: TGCGCCCGTGACACCGTACTGGGGGATACGTCCTGGGACACCCGACAGATGTTTTTC.

A word on this clone: The protein TCRdb lists belongs to a much larger clone and differs from this DNA's translation at residue 8, which points to a read error; the protein shown is made from the DNA. The chain combines TRDV2 with TRDJ3; 9 positions agree with TRDD3. V was clipped by 2 bases and J by 0 bases; unmatched bases: 13. The CDR3 sequence is 21 residues long. The germline CDR1 and CDR2 sequences are GEAIGNYY and EKD. The CDR3 sequence is CACDSIRAGGSSSWDTRQMFF. As DNA, the CDR3 is TGTGCCTGTGACAGTATAAGGGCTGGGGGATCGAGCTCCTGGGACACCCGACAGATGTTTTTC.

The table lists this clone with a few counts. DNA of the CDR3: TGTGCCTGTGAAAGGTTGGGGACCTCCTCCTGGGACACCCGACAGATGTTTTTC. Its translation: CACERLGTSSWDTRQMFF. This chain uses TRDV2 with TRDJ3, with TRDD3 as a possible D gene (5 bases). Germline-derived CDR1 and CDR2 are GEAIGNYY and EKD. The CDR3 sequence is 18 residues long. Trimming stripped 4 bases from V and 0 bases from J, with 15 bases between.

This clone was found a few times. This may be a read error, as it is one base from a much larger clone. This chain links TRDV2 with TRDJ3; 7 bases fit TRDD3. CDR1 GEAIGNYY and CDR2 EKD come from the germline V gene. The CDR3 has 17 amino acids. The ends lost 2 bases at V and 6 bases at J; junction bases unmatched: 9. The CDR3 DNA reads as TGTGCCTGTGACAGTACTGGGGTTCCCTTGGACACCCGACAGATGTTTTTC. Translated, it gives CACDSTGVPLDTRQMFF.

In its sample, this clone ranks as medium-sized (0.01 to 0.1%). The same CDR3 arises from other DNA sequences in this sample as well. V and J are TRDV2 and TRDJ3; 11 nucleotides line up with TRDD3. V dropped 1 base and J dropped 0; count of bases not matched to a gene: 7. Germline CDR1 and CDR2: GEAIGNYY and EKD. The CDR3 contains 20 residues. The CDR3, as DNA: TGTGCCTGTGACACTTTCTGGGGGATACCCAGCTCCTGGGACACCCGACAGATGTTTTTC. Residues: CACDTFWGIPSSWDTRQMFF.

This clone has only a few counts. This is likely an artifact of a read error, given a far larger clone one base away. This rearrangement joins TRDV2 to TRDJ1; D possibly matches TRDD2 or TRDD3 (6 bases each). Germline assignment: CDR1 GEAIGNYY and CDR2 EKD. The CDR3 runs to 17 residues. With 5 bases removed from V and 0 bases from J, the gap between germline ends came to 21 bases. CDR3 sequence reads: CACGGLPGDLYTDKLIF. DNA of the CDR3: TGTGCCTGTGGCGGCCTTCCGGGGGACTTGTACACCGATAAACTCATCTTT.

A note on this clone: This likely traces to a read error, being one base from a far larger clone. Other DNA variants within this sample encode the same CDR3. This chain connects TRDV2 to TRDJ3; TRDD3 aligns across 13 bases. CDR3 length equals 20 residues. CDR1 is GEAIGNYY, CDR2 EKD, per germline. CDR3 bases: TGTGCCTGCGACAAAGTACTGGGGGATACGCTCTCCTGGGACACCCGACAGATGTTTTTC. Protein: CACDKVLGDTLSWDTRQMFF.

This clone was counted only a few times. A far larger clone is only one base removed, so a read error is likely. The CDR3 DNA follows: TGTGCCTGTGACACCGCGACTGGGGGACCCAGCTCCTGGGACACCCGACAGATGTTTTTC. It codes for CACDTATGGPSSWDTRQMFF. V gene TRDV2 combines with J gene TRDJ3; 9 bases match TRDD3. The germline V gene has CDR1 GEAIGNYY and CDR2 EKD. V lost 0 bases to trimming and J lost 0 bases; unmatched junction nucleotides: 8. CDR3 size: 20 residues.